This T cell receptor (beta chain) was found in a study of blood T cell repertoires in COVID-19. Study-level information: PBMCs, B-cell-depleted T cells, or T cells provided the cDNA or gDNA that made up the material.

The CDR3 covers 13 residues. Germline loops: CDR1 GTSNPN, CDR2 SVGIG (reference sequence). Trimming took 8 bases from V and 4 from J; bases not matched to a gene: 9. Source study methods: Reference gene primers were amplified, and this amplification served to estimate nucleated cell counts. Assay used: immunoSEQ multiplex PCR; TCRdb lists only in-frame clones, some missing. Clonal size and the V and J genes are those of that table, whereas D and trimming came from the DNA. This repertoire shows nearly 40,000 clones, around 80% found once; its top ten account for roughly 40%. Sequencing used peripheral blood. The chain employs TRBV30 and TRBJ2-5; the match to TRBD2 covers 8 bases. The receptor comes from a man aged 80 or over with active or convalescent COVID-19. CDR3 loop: CARGLARGETQYF. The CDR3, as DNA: TGTGCCCGTGGACTAGCCAGAGGAGAGACCCAGTACTTC.